This TCR beta chain was recovered during a study of blood T cell repertoires in COVID-19. Turning to the study itself: Samples came from the United States, Italy and Spain, spanning acute and convalescent COVID-19. T cells, B-cell-depleted T cells, or PBMCs provided the cDNA or gDNA that served as material.

Study processing details: How many nucleated cells were present was estimated from reference gene primer amplification. Generated by immunoSEQ multiplex PCR, the TCRdb table keeps only in-frame clones and is missing some. Clonal size and the V and J genes are those of that table, whereas D and trimming came from the DNA. The table lists some 160,000 clones, more than 75% of them singletons. The CDR3 sequence is 15 residues long. Trimming removed 6 bases from V and 4 bases from J; junction bases left unmatched: 11. The germline V gene has CDR1 ENHRY and CDR2 SYGVKD. The chain employs TRBV10-3 and TRBJ2-7, with 8 bases identical to TRBD2. The sequence was obtained from a man aged 45-60 years who had recovered from COVID-19. The sequenced sample consisted of peripheral blood. The CDR3 region has the DNA TGTGCCATCAGCCCTGGGTCCGGGACTAGTTACGAGCAGTACTTC. Protein sequence: CAISPGSGTSYEQYF.